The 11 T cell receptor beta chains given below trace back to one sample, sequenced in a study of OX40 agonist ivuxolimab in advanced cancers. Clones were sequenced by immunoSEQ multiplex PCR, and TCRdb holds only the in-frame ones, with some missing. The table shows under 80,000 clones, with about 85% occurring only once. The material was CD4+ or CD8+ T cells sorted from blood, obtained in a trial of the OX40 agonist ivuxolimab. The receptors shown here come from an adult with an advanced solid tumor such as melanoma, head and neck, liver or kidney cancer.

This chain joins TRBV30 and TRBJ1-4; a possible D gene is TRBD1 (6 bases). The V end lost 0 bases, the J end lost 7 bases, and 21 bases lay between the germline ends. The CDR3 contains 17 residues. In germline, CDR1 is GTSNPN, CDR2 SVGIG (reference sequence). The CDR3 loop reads CAWSVGRGSGEGEKLFF. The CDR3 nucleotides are TGTGCCTGGAGTGTAGGCCGAGGGTCAGGGGAGGGTGAAAAACTGTTTTTT.

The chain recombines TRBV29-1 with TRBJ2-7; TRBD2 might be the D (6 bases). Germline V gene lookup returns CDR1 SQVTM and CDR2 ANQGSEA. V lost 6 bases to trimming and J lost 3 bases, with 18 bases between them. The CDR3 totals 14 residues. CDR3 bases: TGCAGCGTCGCCCATCCGGGAGCAGGCTACGAGCAGTACTTC. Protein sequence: CSVAHPGAGYEQYF.

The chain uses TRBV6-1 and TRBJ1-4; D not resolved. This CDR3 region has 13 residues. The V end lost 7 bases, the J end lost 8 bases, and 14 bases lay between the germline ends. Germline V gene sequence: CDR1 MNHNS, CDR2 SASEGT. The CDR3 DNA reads TGTGCCAGCATGCGGGGAGGGAGCGAAAAACTGTTTTTT. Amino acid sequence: CASMRGGSEKLFF.

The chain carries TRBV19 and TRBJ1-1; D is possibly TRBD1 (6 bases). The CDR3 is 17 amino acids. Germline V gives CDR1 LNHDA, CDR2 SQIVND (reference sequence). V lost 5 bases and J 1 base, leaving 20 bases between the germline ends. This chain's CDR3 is CASSLQITEGGNTEAFF. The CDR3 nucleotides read TGTGCCAGTAGTTTACAAATAACGGAGGGGGGGAACACTGAAGCTTTCTTT. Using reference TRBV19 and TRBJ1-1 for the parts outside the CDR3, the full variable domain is DGGITQSPKYLFRKEGQNVTLSCEQNLNHDAMYWYRQDPGQGLRLIYYSQIVNDFQKGDIAEGYSVSREKKESFPLTVTSAQKNPTAFYLCASSLQITEGGNTEAFFGQGTRLTVV.

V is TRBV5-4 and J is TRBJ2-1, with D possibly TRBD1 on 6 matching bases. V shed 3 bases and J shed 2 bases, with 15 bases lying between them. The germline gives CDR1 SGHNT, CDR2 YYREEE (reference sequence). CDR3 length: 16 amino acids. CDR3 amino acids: CASSSGLTGTYNEQFF. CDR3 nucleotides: TGTGCCAGCAGCTCCGGTCTTACAGGGACCTACAATGAGCAGTTCTTC. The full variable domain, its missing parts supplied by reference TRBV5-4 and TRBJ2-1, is ETGVTQSPTHLIKTRGQQVTLRCSSQSGHNTVSWYQQALGQGPQFIFQYYREEENGRGNFPPRFSGLQFPNYSSELNVNALELDDSALYLCASSSGLTGTYNEQFFGPGTRLTVL.

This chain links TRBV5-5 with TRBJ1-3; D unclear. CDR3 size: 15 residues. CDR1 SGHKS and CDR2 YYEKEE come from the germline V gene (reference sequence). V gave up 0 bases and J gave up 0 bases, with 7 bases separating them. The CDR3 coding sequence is TGTGCCAGCAGCTTGGATCCAGGCTCTGGAAACACCATATATTTT. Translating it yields CASSLDPGSGNTIYF.

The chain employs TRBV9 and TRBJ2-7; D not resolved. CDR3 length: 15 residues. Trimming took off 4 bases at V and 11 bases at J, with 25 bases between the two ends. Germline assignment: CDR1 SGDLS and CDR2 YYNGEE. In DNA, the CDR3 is TGTGCCAGCAGCTTCGCCGGGTTGGGTGAGGATTGGAAGTACTTC. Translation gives CASSFAGLGEDWKYF. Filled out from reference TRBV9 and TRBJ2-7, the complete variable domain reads DSGVTQTPKHLITATGQRVTLRCSPRSGDLSVYWYQQSLDQGLQFLIQYYNGEERAKGNILERFSAQQFPDLHSELNLSSLELGDSALYFCASSFAGLGEDWKYFGPGTRLTVT.

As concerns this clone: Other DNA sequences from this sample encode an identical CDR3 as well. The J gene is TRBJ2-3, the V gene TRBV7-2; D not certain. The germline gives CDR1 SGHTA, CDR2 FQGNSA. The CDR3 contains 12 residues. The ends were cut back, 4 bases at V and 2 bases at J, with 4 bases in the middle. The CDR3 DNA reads TGTGCCAGCAGCTCGTTCACAGATACGCAGTATTTT. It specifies CASSSFTDTQYF.

DNA for the CDR3: TGCAGCGCTTCCGGGACAGGGAACACAGATACGCAGTATTTT. This translates into CSASGTGNTDTQYF. This chain uses TRBV29-1 with TRBJ2-3, with 9 bases fitting TRBD1. Trimming took 7 bases from V and 2 from J; bases not matched to a gene: 7. This CDR3 spans 14 amino acids. Germline CDR1 SQVTM, CDR2 ANQGSEA.

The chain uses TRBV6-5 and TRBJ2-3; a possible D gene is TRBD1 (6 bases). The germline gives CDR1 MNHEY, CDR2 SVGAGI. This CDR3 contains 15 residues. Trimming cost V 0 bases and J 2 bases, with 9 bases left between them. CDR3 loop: CASSYSGQNTDTQYF. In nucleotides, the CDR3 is TGTGCCAGCAGTTACTCTGGACAGAACACAGATACGCAGTATTTT.

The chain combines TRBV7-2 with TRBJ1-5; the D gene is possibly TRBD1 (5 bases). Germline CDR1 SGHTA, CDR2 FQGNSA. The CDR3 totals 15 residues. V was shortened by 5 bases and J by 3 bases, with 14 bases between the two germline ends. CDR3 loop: CASSNGDGANQPQHF. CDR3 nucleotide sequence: TGTGCCAGCAGCAACGGAGACGGGGCCAATCAGCCCCAGCATTTT.